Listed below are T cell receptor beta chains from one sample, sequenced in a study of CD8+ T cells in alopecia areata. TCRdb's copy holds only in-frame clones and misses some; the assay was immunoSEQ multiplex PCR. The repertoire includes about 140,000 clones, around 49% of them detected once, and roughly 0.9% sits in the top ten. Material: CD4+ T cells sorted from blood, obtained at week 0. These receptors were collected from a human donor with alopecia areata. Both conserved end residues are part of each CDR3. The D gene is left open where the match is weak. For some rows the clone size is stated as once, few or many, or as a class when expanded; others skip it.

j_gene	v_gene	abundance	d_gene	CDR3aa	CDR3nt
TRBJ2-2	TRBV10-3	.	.	CAISDVNTGELFF	TGTGCCATCAGTGACGTGAACACCGGGGAGCTGTTTTTT
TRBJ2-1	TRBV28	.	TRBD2	CASSLMSGNGEQFF	TGTGCCAGCAGCCTTATGAGCGGGAACGGAGAGCAGTTCTTC
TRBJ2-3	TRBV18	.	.	CASSPNNRDTQYF	TGTGCCAGCTCACCCAATAATAGAGATACGCAGTATTTT
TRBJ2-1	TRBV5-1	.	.	CASSLADFNEQFF	TGCGCCAGCAGCTTGGCCGACTTTAATGAGCAGTTCTTC
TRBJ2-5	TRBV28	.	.	CASSWGGNRETQYF	TGTGCCAGCAGTTGGGGAGGAAACAGGGAGACCCAGTACTTC
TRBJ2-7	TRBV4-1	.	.	CASSQPHTSLNPYEQYF	TGCGCCAGCAGCCAACCTCACACCTCCCTCAATCCCTACGAGCAGTACTTC
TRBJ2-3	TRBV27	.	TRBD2	CASSKYPAGVGTDTQYF	TGTGCCAGCAGTAAATACCCAGCGGGAGTGGGCACAGATACGCAGTATTTT
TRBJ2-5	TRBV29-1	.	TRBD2	CSGRTSAQETQYF	TGCAGCGGCCGTACTAGCGCCCAAGAGACCCAGTACTTC
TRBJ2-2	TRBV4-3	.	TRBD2	CASSQGASGRANTGELFF	TGCGCCAGCAGCCAAGGTGCTAGCGGGAGGGCCAACACCGGGGAGCTGTTTTTT
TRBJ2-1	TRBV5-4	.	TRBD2	CASSPGLVSYNEQFF	TGTGCCAGCAGCCCCGGACTAGTCTCCTACAATGAGCAGTTCTTC
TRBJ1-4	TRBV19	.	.	CASSITEKLFF	TGTGCCAGTAGTATCACTGAAAAACTGTTTTTT
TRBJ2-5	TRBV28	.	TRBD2	CASSGAGGGETQYF	TGTGCCAGCAGTGGCGCGGGGGGTGGAGAGACCCAGTACTTC
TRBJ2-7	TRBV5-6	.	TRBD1	CASSLGGTGSYEQYF	TGTGCCAGCAGCTTGGGAGGGACAGGGAGCTACGAGCAGTACTTC
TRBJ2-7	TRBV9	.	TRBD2	CASSLGLAGEVQYF	TGTGCCAGCAGCCTGGGACTAGCGGGAGAGGTGCAGTACTTC
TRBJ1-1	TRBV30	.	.	CAWSPSRTEAFF	TGTGCCTGGTCCCCCTCGAGAACTGAAGCTTTCTTT
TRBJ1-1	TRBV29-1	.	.	CSVDDGVTEAFF	TGCAGCGTTGATGACGGGGTCACTGAAGCTTTCTTT
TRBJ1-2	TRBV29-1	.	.	CSVDSGGYTF	TGCAGCGTTGACTCAGGGGGCTACACCTTC
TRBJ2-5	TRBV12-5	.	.	CASGSGRNQETQYF	TGTGCTAGTGGTTCAGGGCGGAACCAAGAGACCCAGTACTTC
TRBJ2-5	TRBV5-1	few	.	CASTSSPGMETQYF	TGCGCCAGCACCTCAAGTCCAGGGATGGAGACCCAGTACTTC
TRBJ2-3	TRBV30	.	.	CAWSNGGTQYF	TGTGCCTGGAGTAATGGGGGTACGCAGTATTTT
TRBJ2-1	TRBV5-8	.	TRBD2	CASSFAGGAYNEQFF	TGTGCCAGCAGCTTCGCGGGAGGAGCTTACAATGAGCAGTTCTTC
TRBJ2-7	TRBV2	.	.	CASSQDPTSYEQYF	TGTGCCAGCAGTCAAGACCCGACTAGCTACGAGCAGTACTTC
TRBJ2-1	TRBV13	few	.	CASRGGSGYNEQFF	TGTGCCAGCAGGGGTGGTAGCGGCTACAATGAGCAGTTCTTC
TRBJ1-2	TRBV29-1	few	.	CSVEDRRVGGYTF	TGCAGCGTTGAAGATCGCAGGGTGGGTGGCTACACCTTC
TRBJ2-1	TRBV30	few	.	CATNRQNEQFF	TGTGCCACCAACCGACAGAATGAGCAGTTCTTC
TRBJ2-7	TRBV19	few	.	CASKRDEQYF	TGTGCCAGTAAAAGGGACGAGCAGTACTTC
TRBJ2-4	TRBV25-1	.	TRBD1	CASSDRDRGDIQYF	TGTGCCAGCAGTGATCGAGACAGGGGTGACATTCAGTACTTC
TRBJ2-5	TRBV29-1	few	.	CTGVGGETQYF	TGCACCGGGGTCGGGGGAGAGACCCAGTACTTC
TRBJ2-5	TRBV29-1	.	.	CSGFQETQYF	TGCAGCGGCTTCCAAGAGACCCAGTACTTC
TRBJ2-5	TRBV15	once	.	CATSQRTPTKETQYF	TGTGCCACCAGCCAACGGACACCCACCAAGGAGACCCAGTACTTC
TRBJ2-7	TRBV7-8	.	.	CASSPTLPYEQYF	TGTGCCAGCAGTCCTACCCTCCCCTACGAGCAGTACTTC
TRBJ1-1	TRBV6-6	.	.	CASSYSGKNTEAFF	TGTGCCAGCAGTTACTCAGGAAAGAACACTGAAGCTTTCTTT
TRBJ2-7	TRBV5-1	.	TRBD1	CASSSTGQGAGEQYF	TGCGCCAGCAGCTCGACGGGACAGGGGGCTGGTGAGCAGTACTTC
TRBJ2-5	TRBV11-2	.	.	CASSLVTAGYQETQYF	TGTGCCAGCAGCTTAGTAACGGCAGGGTACCAAGAGACCCAGTACTTC
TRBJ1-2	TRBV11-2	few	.	CASSADPKYGYTF	TGTGCCAGCAGCGCGGACCCGAAGTATGGCTACACCTTC
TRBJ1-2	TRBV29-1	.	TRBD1	CSVGTDNYGYTF	TGCAGCGTCGGGACAGATAACTATGGCTACACCTTC
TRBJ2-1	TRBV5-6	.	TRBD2	CASSLGGRGVGLGEQFF	TGTGCCAGCAGCTTAGGCGGGAGAGGCGTAGGCTTGGGTGAGCAGTTCTTC
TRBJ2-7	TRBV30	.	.	CAWSVRPRYEQYF	TGTGCCTGGAGTGTACGGCCGAGATACGAGCAGTACTTC
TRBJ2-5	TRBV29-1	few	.	CSGYIESQYF	TGCAGCGGATACATAGAGTCCCAGTACTTC
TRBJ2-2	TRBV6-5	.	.	CASRDDPNTGELFF	TGTGCCAGCAGGGACGACCCGAACACCGGGGAGCTGTTTTTT
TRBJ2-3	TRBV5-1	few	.	CASSLVADTQYF	TGCGCCAGCAGCTTGGTTGCGGATACGCAGTATTTT
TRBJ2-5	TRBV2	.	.	CASGPQETQYF	TGTGCCAGCGGGCCACAAGAGACCCAGTACTTC
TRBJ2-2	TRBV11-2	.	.	CASSAEGTRPTGELFF	TGTGCCAGCAGCGCCGAGGGGACTCGCCCAACCGGGGAGCTGTTTTTT
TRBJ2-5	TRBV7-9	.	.	CASSRGDQETQYF	TGTGCCAGCAGCCGCGGAGACCAAGAGACCCAGTACTTC
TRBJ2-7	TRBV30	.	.	CAWARDHEQYF	TGTGCCTGGGCCCGAGACCACGAGCAGTACTTC
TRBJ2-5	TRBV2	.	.	CASSAPGTRGETQYF	TGTGCCAGCAGTGCACCGGGAACCCGAGGAGAGACCCAGTACTTC